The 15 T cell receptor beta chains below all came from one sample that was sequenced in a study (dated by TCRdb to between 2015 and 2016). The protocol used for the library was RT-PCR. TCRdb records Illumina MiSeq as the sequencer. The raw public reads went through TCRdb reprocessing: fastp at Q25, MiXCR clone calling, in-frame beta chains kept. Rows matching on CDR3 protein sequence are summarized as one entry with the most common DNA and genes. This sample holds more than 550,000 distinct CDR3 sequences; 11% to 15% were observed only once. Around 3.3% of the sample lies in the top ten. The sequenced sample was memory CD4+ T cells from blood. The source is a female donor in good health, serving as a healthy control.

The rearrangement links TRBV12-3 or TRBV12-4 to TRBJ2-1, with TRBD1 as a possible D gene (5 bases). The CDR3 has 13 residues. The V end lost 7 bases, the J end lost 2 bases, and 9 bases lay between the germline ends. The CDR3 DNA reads TGTGCCAGCACCCAGGGAACCTACAATGAGCAGTTCTTC. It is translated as CASTQGTYNEQFF.

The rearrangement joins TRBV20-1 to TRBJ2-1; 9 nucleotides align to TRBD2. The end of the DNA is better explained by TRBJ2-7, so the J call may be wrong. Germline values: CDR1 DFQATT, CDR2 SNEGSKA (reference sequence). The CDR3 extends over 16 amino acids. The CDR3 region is CSARGGGRAVRDEQYF. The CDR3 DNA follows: TGCAGTGCTAGAGGGGGCGGGAGGGCAGTTCGCGATGAGCAGTACTTC.

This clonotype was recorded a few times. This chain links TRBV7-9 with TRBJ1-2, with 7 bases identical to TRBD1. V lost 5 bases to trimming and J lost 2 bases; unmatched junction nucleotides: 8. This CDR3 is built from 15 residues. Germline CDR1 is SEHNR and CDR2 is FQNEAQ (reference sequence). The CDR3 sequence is CASSDWDRTNYGYTF. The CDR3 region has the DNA TGTGCCAGCAGCGACTGGGACAGAACCAACTATGGCTACACCTTC.

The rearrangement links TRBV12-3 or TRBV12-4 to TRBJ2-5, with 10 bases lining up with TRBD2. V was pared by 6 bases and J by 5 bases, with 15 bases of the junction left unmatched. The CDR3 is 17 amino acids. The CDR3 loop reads CASSSGVAGGSGETQYF. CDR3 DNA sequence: TGTGCCAGCAGCTCGGGGGTAGCGGGAGGCTCGGGGGAGACCCAGTACTTC.

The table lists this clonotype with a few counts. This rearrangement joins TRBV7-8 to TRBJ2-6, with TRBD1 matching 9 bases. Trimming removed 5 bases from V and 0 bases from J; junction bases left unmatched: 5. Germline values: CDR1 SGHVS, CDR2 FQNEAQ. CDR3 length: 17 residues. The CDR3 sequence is CASSPGTGNSGANVLTF. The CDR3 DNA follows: TGTGCCAGCAGCCCCGGGACAGGGAACTCTGGGGCCAACGTCCTGACTTTC.

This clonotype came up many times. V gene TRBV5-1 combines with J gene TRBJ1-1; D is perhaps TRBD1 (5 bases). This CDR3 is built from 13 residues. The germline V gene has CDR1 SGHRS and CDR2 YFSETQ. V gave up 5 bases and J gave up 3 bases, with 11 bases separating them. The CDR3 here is CASRPDSYTEAFF. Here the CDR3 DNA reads TGCGCCAGCAGGCCCGACAGCTACACTGAAGCTTTCTTT.

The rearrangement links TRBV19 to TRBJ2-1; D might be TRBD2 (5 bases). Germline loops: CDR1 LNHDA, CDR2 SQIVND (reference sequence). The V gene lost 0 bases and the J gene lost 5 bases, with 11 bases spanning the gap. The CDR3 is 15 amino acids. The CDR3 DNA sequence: TGTGCCAGTAGTATAGATCCTAGCATCGACAATGAGCAGTTCTTC. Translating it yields CASSIDPSIDNEQFF. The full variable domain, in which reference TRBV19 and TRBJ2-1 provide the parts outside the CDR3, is DGGITQSPKYLFRKEGQNVTLSCEQNLNHDAMYWYRQDPGQGLRLIYYSQIVNDFQKGDIAEGYSVSREKKESFPLTVTSAQKNPTAFYLCASSIDPSIDNEQFFGPGTRLTVL.

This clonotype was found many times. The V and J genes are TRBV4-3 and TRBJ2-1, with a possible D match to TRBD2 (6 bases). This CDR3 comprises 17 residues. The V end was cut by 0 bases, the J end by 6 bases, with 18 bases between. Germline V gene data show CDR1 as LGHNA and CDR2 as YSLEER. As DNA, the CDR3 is TGCGCCAGCAGCCAAGATGCACGGGGAGGTTCAGGCAATGAGCAGTTCTTC. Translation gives CASSQDARGGSGNEQFF.

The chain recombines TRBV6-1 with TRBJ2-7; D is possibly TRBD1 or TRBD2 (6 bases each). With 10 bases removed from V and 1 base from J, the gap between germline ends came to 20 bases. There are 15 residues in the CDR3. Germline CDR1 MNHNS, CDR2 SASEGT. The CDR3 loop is CANKPQRGTSYEQYF. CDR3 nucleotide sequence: TGTGCCAACAAGCCGCAGAGGGGGACTTCCTACGAGCAGTACTTC.

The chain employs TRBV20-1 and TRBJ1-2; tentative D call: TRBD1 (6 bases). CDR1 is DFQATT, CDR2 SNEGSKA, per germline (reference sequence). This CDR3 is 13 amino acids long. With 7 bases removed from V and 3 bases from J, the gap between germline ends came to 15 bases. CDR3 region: CSVPVTGYYGYTF. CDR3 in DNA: TGCAGTGTCCCGGTGACAGGATACTATGGCTACACCTTC.

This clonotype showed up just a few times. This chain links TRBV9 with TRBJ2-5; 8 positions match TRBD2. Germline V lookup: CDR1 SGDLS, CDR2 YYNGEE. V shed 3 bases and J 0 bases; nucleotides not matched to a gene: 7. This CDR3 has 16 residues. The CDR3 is CASSASSGSYQETQYF. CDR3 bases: TGTGCCAGCAGCGCATCTAGCGGGTCGTACCAAGAGACCCAGTACTTC. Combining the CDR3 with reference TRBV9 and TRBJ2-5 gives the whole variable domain DSGVTQTPKHLITATGQRVTLRCSPRSGDLSVYWYQQSLDQGLQFLIQYYNGEERAKGNILERFSAQQFPDLHSELNLSSLELGDSALYFCASSASSGSYQETQYFGPGTRLLVL.

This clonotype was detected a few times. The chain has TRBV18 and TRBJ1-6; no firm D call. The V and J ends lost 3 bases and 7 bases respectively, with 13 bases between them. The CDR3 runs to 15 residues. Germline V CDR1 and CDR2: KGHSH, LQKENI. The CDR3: CASSPLTVQNSPLHF. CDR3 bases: TGTGCCAGCTCACCGCTAACGGTACAGAATTCACCCCTCCACTTT.

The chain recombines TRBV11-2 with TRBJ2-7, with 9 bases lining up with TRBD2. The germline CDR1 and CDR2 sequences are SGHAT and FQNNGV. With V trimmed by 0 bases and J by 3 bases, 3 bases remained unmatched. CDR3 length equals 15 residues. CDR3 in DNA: TGTGCCAGCAGCTTAGATCCGACTAGCGGCTACGAGCAGTACTTC. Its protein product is CASSLDPTSGYEQYF.

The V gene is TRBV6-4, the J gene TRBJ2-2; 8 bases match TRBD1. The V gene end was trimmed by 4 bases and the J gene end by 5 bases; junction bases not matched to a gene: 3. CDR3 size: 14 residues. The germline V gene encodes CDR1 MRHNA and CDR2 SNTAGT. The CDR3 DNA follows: TGTGCCAGCAGTGGACAGGGGTGGACCGGGGAGCTGTTTTTT. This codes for CASSGQGWTGELFF.

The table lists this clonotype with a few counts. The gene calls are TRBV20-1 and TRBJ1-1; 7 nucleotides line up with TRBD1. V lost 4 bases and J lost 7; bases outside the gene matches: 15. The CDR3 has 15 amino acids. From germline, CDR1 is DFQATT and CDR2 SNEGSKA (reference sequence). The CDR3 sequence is CSATTIAQGGGEAFF. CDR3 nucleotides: TGCAGTGCTACCACTATAGCGCAGGGGGGGGGTGAAGCTTTCTTT.